The rows below give T cell receptor beta chains drawn from one sample of a study of T cell changes during pregnancy in multiple sclerosis. Libraries were prepared by immunoSEQ multiplex PCR; TCRdb keeps only in-frame clonotypes and omits some of them. The sample lists approximately 50,000 clones; roughly 94% were seen once. The sequencing used CD4+ T cells from peripheral blood mononuclear cells, collected in the third trimester of pregnancy. The receptors here all came from a female donor with multiple sclerosis, enrolled in a pregnancy study. Both conserved end residues are part of each CDR3. D genes are given only for firm matches. Clone sizes are given selectively: once, few, many, or a class where the clone is expanded.

DNA,CDR3,V,J,length,size,D
TGTGCCAGCAGCCGCACTAGCGGGAGCTCCTACGAGCAGTACTTC,CASSRTSGSSYEQYF,TRBV28,TRBJ2-7,15,once,TRBD2
TGTGCCAGCAGCCAAGATGGGGCTTGGGGAGGCGACGAGCAGTACTTC,CASSQDGAWGGDEQYF,TRBV14,TRBJ2-7,16,.,.
TGTGCCAGCACCTCGGGGGGGGCTCGGGGCGGCTACACCTTC,CASTSGGARGGYTF,TRBV27,TRBJ1-2,14,.,.
TGTGCCAGCAGTACGAGGCGGGAGAGTGGGGATACGCAGTATTTT,CASSTRRESGDTQYF,TRBV2,TRBJ2-3,15,.,TRBD2
TGTGCCTGGAGCAGGGGTGTTAGCGGGTACACCTACAATGAGCAGTTCTTC,CAWSRGVSGYTYNEQFF,TRBV30,TRBJ2-1,17,.,.
TGTGCTAGCAGCTTAGTCGGGGCAGATACGCAGTATTTT,CASSLVGADTQYF,TRBV7-7,TRBJ2-3,13,.,.
TGTGCCAGCAGCTGGGGACTTCTTTTGGACGAGCAGTACTTC,CASSWGLLLDEQYF,TRBV7-2,TRBJ2-7,14,once,.
TGTGCCAGCAGCTTGGTGCGGGCCGAGACCCAGTACTTC,CASSLVRAETQYF,TRBV7-2,TRBJ2-5,13,.,.
.,CASSLGTGPYEQYF,TRBV5-5,TRBJ2-7,14,.,.
TGTGCCAGCAGCTTAGCTACTAGAGGCAATGAGCAGTTCTTC,CASSLATRGNEQFF,TRBV7-3,TRBJ2-1,14,.,.
TGCAGCGTTGAAGATTGGGCGGGGAACGGGGCCAACGTCCTGACTTTC,CSVEDWAGNGANVLTF,TRBV29-1,TRBJ2-6,16,.,.
TGTGCCAGCAGTGAAGTAGGGGGCCAACAGTTCTTC,CASSEVGGQQFF,TRBV6-1,TRBJ2-1,12,.,TRBD1
TGCGCCAGCAGCTTGACCACGGGGACTGAAGCTTTCTTT,CASSLTTGTEAFF,TRBV5-1,TRBJ1-1,13,once,.
TGTGCCAGCAGTTTCGGACAGGGGGTCGCTGAAGCTTTCTTT,CASSFGQGVAEAFF,TRBV28,TRBJ1-1,14,.,TRBD1
TGTGCCAGTAGTATCCCCCGGGGGGATGAGCAGTTCTTC,CASSIPRGDEQFF,TRBV19,TRBJ2-1,13,.,TRBD2
TGTGCCAGCAGTGAAGGTTGGCTAGCGGGAGCTTCTGGGGAGCTGTTTTTT,CASSEGWLAGASGELFF,TRBV6-1,TRBJ2-2,17,.,TRBD2
TGCGCCAGCACTAAGACTGGGGGGACTGAAGCTTTCTTT,CASTKTGGTEAFF,TRBV5-1,TRBJ1-1,13,.,.
TGTGCCAGCAGCCCCGGGGGTAGAAGTAATGAAAAACTGTTTTTT,CASSPGGRSNEKLFF,TRBV7-9,TRBJ1-4,15,.,.
TGTGCCAGCAGCCAGGGATTTTCGAACACTGAAGCTTTCTTT,CASSQGFSNTEAFF,TRBV11-3,TRBJ1-1,14,.,.
TGTGCCAGCAGCCTTCCGGACAGGGTCTCTGAAGCTTTCTTT,CASSLPDRVSEAFF,TRBV13,TRBJ1-1,14,.,TRBD1
TGCAGTGCTAGGGGACTAAACGAGCAGTACTTC,CSARGLNEQYF,TRBV20-1,TRBJ2-7,11,.,TRBD2
TGCGCCAGCAGCCAGGCCCCCGGGACAGATTATGGCTACACCTTC,CASSQAPGTDYGYTF,TRBV4-3,TRBJ1-2,15,.,TRBD1
TGTGCCAGCAGCTTAAACGGGATAATGGGGACTGAAGCTTTCTTT,CASSLNGIMGTEAFF,TRBV7-2,TRBJ1-1,15,.,.
TGCGCCAGCAGCCAAGACTGGCAGGCTGCTCAGCCCCAGCATTTT,CASSQDWQAAQPQHF,TRBV4-3,TRBJ1-5,15,.,.
TGTGCCAGCAGCTTAGGGGGGCCCACTGAAGCTTTCTTT,CASSLGGPTEAFF,TRBV11-3,TRBJ1-1,13,.,.
TGTGCCAGCAGCTTAGCACGACAGGGTTCCTACGAGCAGTACTTC,CASSLARQGSYEQYF,TRBV7-8,TRBJ2-7,15,.,TRBD1
TGTGCCAGCAGCAGGGATCAGGGCACTGAAGCTTTCTTT,CASSRDQGTEAFF,TRBV6-1,TRBJ1-1,13,.,.
TGTGCCAGCAGTTTTCGGACTAGCGGGAACTACGAGCAGTACTTC,CASSFRTSGNYEQYF,TRBV7-8,TRBJ2-7,15,.,TRBD2
TGTGCCAGCAGCTTAAGAGGGCGCGGTAACGAGCAGTACTTC,CASSLRGRGNEQYF,TRBV7-2,TRBJ2-7,14,.,.
TGCGCCAGCAGCCCCATCGGGGGGGAAAAACTGTTTTTT,CASSPIGGEKLFF,TRBV4-1,TRBJ1-4,13,.,.
TGTGCCAGCAGTTTACAGGGCTACACTGAAGCTTTCTTT,CASSLQGYTEAFF,TRBV27,TRBJ1-1,13,.,.
TGTGCCAGCTCACCATTACGACAGGGACCTGCTGGAAACACCATATATTTT,CASSPLRQGPAGNTIYF,TRBV18,TRBJ1-3,17,.,TRBD1
TGTGCCAGCAGTCCAACAGGGTTTGCAGGAAACACCATATATTTT,CASSPTGFAGNTIYF,TRBV6-5,TRBJ1-3,15,.,.
TGCGCCAGCAGCTCAGGTTCCTATAATTCACCCCTCCACTTT,CASSSGSYNSPLHF,TRBV5-1,TRBJ1-6,14,.,.
TGTGCCACCAGTTATCGGGGTTCGGGGGATACGCAGTATTTT,CATSYRGSGDTQYF,TRBV15,TRBJ2-3,14,.,.
TGTGCCAGCAGTTCCAGGACAGGGGGCGTTGGAAACACCATATATTTT,CASSSRTGGVGNTIYF,TRBV6-5,TRBJ1-3,16,.,TRBD1
TGTGCCAGCAGCAAGGGACAGACTGAAGCTTTCTTT,CASSKGQTEAFF,TRBV9,TRBJ1-1,12,few,TRBD1
TGTGCCAGCAGCCCGGACTTCACGACCTACGAGCAGTACTTC,CASSPDFTTYEQYF,TRBV7-2,TRBJ2-7,14,.,.
TGTGCCAGCAGCTACTCAGGGACAACCGGGGAGCTGTTTTTT,CASSYSGTTGELFF,TRBV4-2,TRBJ2-2,14,.,.
TGTGCCAGCAGTGGGGACAGCACTCGGCCGAACAATCAGCCCCAGCATTTT,CASSGDSTRPNNQPQHF,TRBV6-1,TRBJ1-5,17,.,TRBD1
TGTGCCAGTATGCGGGTCCCCGGCACGGATACGCAGTATTTT,CASMRVPGTDTQYF,TRBV19,TRBJ2-3,14,.,.
TGCGCCAGCAGCCAGGAGGGGTTATTAGCTAACACTGAAGCTTTCTTT,CASSQEGLLANTEAFF,TRBV4-1,TRBJ1-1,16,.,.
TGTGCCAGCAGCTTAGTCCCCACAGGGGGCGGTGGAAACACCATATATTTT,CASSLVPTGGGGNTIYF,TRBV7-2,TRBJ1-3,17,.,TRBD1
TGTGCCAGCAGTCCGACACAGTACACAGATACGCAGTATTTT,CASSPTQYTDTQYF,TRBV6-6,TRBJ2-3,14,.,.
TGTGCCAGCAGCTCCCCACAACAGGGTCACACTGAAGCTTTCTTT,CASSSPQQGHTEAFF,TRBV5-4,TRBJ1-1,15,.,.
TGTGCCTGGAGATTAACAGGAATCGCGTACGGCTACACCTTC,CAWRLTGIAYGYTF,TRBV30,TRBJ1-2,14,.,.
TGTGCCAGCAGTGAATCTTCCGTATATGGCTACACCTTC,CASSESSVYGYTF,TRBV6-1,TRBJ1-2,13,.,.
TGCGCCAGCAGCCAAGGGAGGCGGGGCGGGGAGCAGTACTTC,CASSQGRRGGEQYF,TRBV4-3,TRBJ2-7,14,.,.
TGTGCCAGTAGTAGACCCGGGTGGGAGACCCAGTACTTC,CASSRPGWETQYF,TRBV19,TRBJ2-5,13,.,.
TGCAGGGGTAGCGCTTTGGAGACCCAGTACTTC,CRGSALETQYF,TRBV20-1,TRBJ2-5,11,.,.
TGTGCCAGCAGTCGAAGAGGTGGTAGCGGGGGACAAGAGACCCAGTACTTC,CASSRRGGSGGQETQYF,TRBV9,TRBJ2-5,17,.,TRBD2
TGTGCCAGCAGCCCCGTGGCAGGTAAGACCCAACCTGTCAACGAGCAGTACTTC,CASSPVAGKTQPVNEQYF,TRBV7-3,TRBJ2-7,18,.,.
TGTGCCAGCAGCCAACTAGCGGGAGGGATGTATGAGCAGTTCTTC,CASSQLAGGMYEQFF,TRBV11-3,TRBJ2-1,15,.,TRBD2